The rows below give T cell receptor beta chains drawn from one sample of a study of cytomegalovirus exposure and HLA in healthy donors. Profiling relied on immunoSEQ multiplex PCR, and the TCRdb table lists in-frame clones only, not all of them. The repertoire holds 99,000 or so clones, about 78% seen once, with 1% to 1.5% in the top ten. The sequenced material came from PBMCs. The receptors were sampled from a man aged 25-45 years in good health and CMV-seronegative. Both conserved end residues are part of each CDR3. The order of the fields is clone size, V gene, J gene, D gene, CDR3 DNA, CDR3 protein. D genes are given only for firm matches. Clone sizes are given selectively: once, few, many, or a class where the clone is expanded.

-	TRBV27	TRBJ1-3	TRBD1	TGTGCCAGCAGTCCCAACCCGACAGGGGTCGTAGACACCATATATTTT	CASSPNPTGVVDTIYF
-	TRBV6-6	TRBJ2-7	-	TGTGCCAGCACCAGAGGTTACTCCTACGAGCAGTACTTC	CASTRGYSYEQYF
-	TRBV7-9	TRBJ2-7	TRBD1	TGTGCCAGCATCCGACAGGGCGTCTACGAGCAGTACTTC	CASIRQGVYEQYF
few	TRBV27	TRBJ2-7	-	TGTGCCAGCAGGACCTTCGGGGGAGGACCTAGCTCCTACGAGCAGTACTTC	CASRTFGGGPSSYEQYF
-	TRBV21-1	TRBJ2-7	-	TGTGCCAGCAGCAAAGCAAACTTGAACTACGAGCAGTACTTC	CASSKANLNYEQYF
few	TRBV7-9	TRBJ2-1	-	TGTGCCAGCAGTACTACAAATCTAGAAGCGCAATACAATGAGCAGTTCTTC	CASSTTNLEAQYNEQFF
-	TRBV15	TRBJ2-5	-	TGTGCCACCAGCAGAGTCGGACGGACACAAGAGACCCAGTACTTC	CATSRVGRTQETQYF
-	TRBV29-1	TRBJ1-1	-	TGCAGCGTTGAAACCGCAGGGGTTGTTCCTGAAGCTTTCTTT	CSVETAGVVPEAFF
-	TRBV4-3	TRBJ1-2	-	TGCACCAGCAGCCAAGAGGCGGGCAGGGGTGCCTATGGCTACACCTTC	CTSSQEAGRGAYGYTF
-	TRBV11-2	TRBJ2-7	-	TGTGCCAGCAGCTCCCGGACACTTCGGTCGGGCGAGCAGTACTTC	CASSSRTLRSGEQYF
-	TRBV4-1	TRBJ1-1	-	TGCGCCAGCACCATGACCGGGACAAAGAACACTGAAGCTTTCTTT	CASTMTGTKNTEAFF
-	TRBV9	TRBJ2-5	TRBD2	TGTGCCAGCAGCGTGGTAGCGGGGGGGTTCCAAGAGACCCAGTACTTC	CASSVVAGGFQETQYF
once	TRBV4-3	TRBJ2-1	-	TGCGCCAGCAGTCCCAGCGAGAGCTCCTACAATGAGCAGTTCTTC	CASSPSESSYNEQFF
-	TRBV28	TRBJ2-7	TRBD2	TGTGCCAGCAGTTTAGCGGGAGGCCGAACCTACGAGCAGTACTTC	CASSLAGGRTYEQYF
few	TRBV28	TRBJ2-7	TRBD2	TGTGCCACCCGGACTAGCCTTACGGCGCAGTACTTC	CATRTSLTAQYF
-	TRBV5-5	TRBJ1-6	-	TGTGCCAGCAGTCCTTCCAGGTTAAGCTCCTATAATTCACCCCTCCACTTT	CASSPSRLSSYNSPLHF